A single sample is the source of the 2 T cell receptor beta chains below, sequenced in a study of T cell responses to AZD1222 COVID-19 vaccine. TCRdb's table, derived via immunoSEQ multiplex PCR, lists solely in-frame clones and lacks some. The table shows about 110,000 clones, with approximately 89% occurring only once. The input for sequencing was peripheral blood, taken on day 0 of MenACWY control vaccination. These receptors were obtained from an adult in good health.

The chain uses TRBV5-6 and TRBJ1-2; 8 bases are shared with TRBD1. This CDR3 has 18 amino acids. V dropped 4 bases and J dropped 1; count of bases not matched to a gene: 15. Germline V gene data show CDR1 as SGHDT and CDR2 as YYEEEE. The CDR3 coding sequence is TGTGCCAGCAGCCAATTTGAGGCAGGGGGCTTAGATAACTATGGCTACACCTTC. Its protein product is CASSQFEAGGLDNYGYTF.

On this clone itself: This specimen includes other DNA sequences encoding the same CDR3. The rearrangement joins TRBV19 to TRBJ1-1; D remains ambiguous. Deletions cut 1 base from V and 3 bases from J, with 6 bases between. Germline loops: CDR1 LNHDA, CDR2 SQIVND (reference sequence). The CDR3 is 13 residues long. The CDR3 reads CASSIAGYTEAFF. For the CDR3, the DNA is TGTGCCAGTAGTATAGCCGGGTACACTGAAGCTTTCTTT.